Shown below are 32 T cell receptor beta chains from a single sample sequenced in a study of T cells in Graves' hyperthyroidism and ophthalmopathy. Amplification yielded TCR beta CDR3 regions, with RNA transcripts as the source. First-round RT-PCR of the TCR CDR3 relied on the HTBI primer set. From the multiplex PCR reads, TCRdb called clonotypes with MiXCR, one entry per CDR3 protein. Found here are around 250,000 distinct CDR3 sequences, about 14% of them singletons; the top ten hold 10% to 15%. Material for sequencing was blood. The receptor source for this set is a woman in her forties with Graves' hyperthyroidism that later progressed to Graves' ophthalmopathy.

As regards this clonotype: A much larger clone lies a single base off, so this may be a read error. The chain combines TRBV10-3 with TRBJ2-3; D call uncertain. V shed 5 bases and J shed 0 bases, with 9 bases lying between them. Looked up from germline, CDR1 is ENHRY and CDR2 is SYGVKD. The CDR3 runs 14 residues. The DNA of the CDR3 is TGTGCCATCAGTTTATCACCTAGCACAGATACGCAGTATTTT. This translates into CAISLSPSTDTQYF.

The table lists this clonotype with many counts. The rearrangement links TRBV24-1 to TRBJ1-5; 7 bases are shared with TRBD1. The length of the CDR3 is 15 residues. Looked up from germline, CDR1 is KGHDR and CDR2 is SFDVKD. V lost 3 bases and J lost 3; bases outside the gene matches: 4. The CDR3 coding sequence is TGTGCCACCAGTGATACGACAGGGCCCAATCAGCCCCAGCATTTT. Its translation is CATSDTTGPNQPQHF.

This clonotype was seen ten or more times. V and J are TRBV10-3 and TRBJ2-1; 9 positions agree with TRBD2. From germline, CDR1 is ENHRY and CDR2 SYGVKD. The CDR3 sequence is 13 residues long. The V segment lost 2 bases and the J segment 8 bases; nucleotides outside the gene matches: 1. For the CDR3, the DNA is TGTGCCATCAGTGAGGCTAGCGGGGATGAGCAGTTCTTC. This codes for CAISEASGDEQFF.

This clonotype was observed many times. This chain uses TRBV3-1 with TRBJ1-5; D is unresolved. The V end lost 0 bases, the J end lost 3 bases, and 6 bases lay between the germline ends. The length of the CDR3 is 14 residues. The germline V gene has CDR1 LGHDT and CDR2 YNNKEL (reference sequence). The CDR3 here is CASSQDSYNQPQHF. The DNA for the CDR3 is TGTGCCAGCAGCCAAGACAGTTACAATCAGCCCCAGCATTTT.

There are many counts of this clonotype. This chain joins TRBV11-3 and TRBJ2-5, with D hard to call. Germline V gene lookup returns CDR1 SGHNT and CDR2 YENEEA. Trimming shortened V by 0 bases and J by 3 bases, and 8 bases separated the two germline ends. The CDR3 totals 14 residues. The CDR3 spells CASSLDLTEETQYF. CDR3 DNA sequence: TGTGCCAGCAGCTTAGATCTAACAGAAGAGACCCAGTACTTC.

This clonotype was observed many times. The chain links TRBV6-1 to TRBJ1-5, with D possibly matching TRBD1 (6 bases). CDR3 size: 15 residues. Germline V lookup: CDR1 MNHNS, CDR2 SASEGT. V lost 6 bases and J 0 bases, leaving 12 bases between the germline ends. The CDR3 nucleotides read TGTGCCAGCAGGGCTGGACAGTATAGCAATCAGCCCCAGCATTTT. It encodes CASRAGQYSNQPQHF.

The chain recombines TRBV28 with TRBJ1-5; the D gene is possibly TRBD1 (5 bases). Trimming left V 6 bases short and J 0 bases short, with 9 bases between. The CDR3 contains 14 residues. The germline CDR1 and CDR2 sequences are MDHEN and SYDVKM. The CDR3: CASRGTYSNQPQHF. CDR3 DNA sequence: TGTGCCAGCAGGGGGACTTATAGCAATCAGCCCCAGCATTTT.

The table lists this clonotype with many counts. This sequence joins TRBV12-3 or TRBV12-4 and TRBJ1-2, with D maybe TRBD1 (6 bases). The CDR3 loop spans 14 amino acids. The V and J ends lost 3 bases and 2 bases respectively, with 10 bases between them. CDR3 bases: TGTGCCAGCAGTTTGTGGGACACAAACTATGGCTACACCTTC. Translating gives CASSLWDTNYGYTF.

V gene TRBV11-1 combines with J gene TRBJ1-6; D uncertain. Germline V gene sequence: CDR1 SGHAT, CDR2 FQDESV (reference sequence). The V end was cut by 4 bases, the J end by 2 bases, with 9 bases between. The CDR3 has 15 amino acids. The CDR3 DNA follows: TGTGCCAGCAGCTCGGAAGGCGCCTATAATTCACCCCTCCACTTT. This codes for CASSSEGAYNSPLHF.

At least ten counts were recorded for this clonotype. Here the CDR3 DNA reads TGTGCCAGCTCACCAATACTAGCGGAACAAGAGACCCAGTACTTC. Its translation: CASSPILAEQETQYF. The rearrangement links TRBV18 to TRBJ2-5; 8 bases match TRBD2. In germline, CDR1 is KGHSH, CDR2 LQKENI. CDR3 size: 15 residues. The trim removed 2 bases at V and 2 bases at J, leaving 4 bases unmatched.

This clonotype was seen repeatedly, ten times or more. The CDR3 reads CASSMWRQARNTEAFF. The CDR3 bases are TGTGCCAGTAGTATGTGGCGACAGGCACGAAACACTGAAGCTTTCTTT. The chain combines TRBV19 with TRBJ1-1; possibly TRBD1 for D (6 bases). Germline-derived CDR1 and CDR2 are LNHDA and SQIVND (reference sequence). The CDR3 consists of 16 residues. V was clipped by 3 bases and J by 2 bases, with 16 bases between them.

This sequence joins TRBV4-1 and TRBJ2-7; TRBD2 aligns across 8 bases. This CDR3 has 17 residues. Germline V CDR1 and CDR2: MGHRA, YSYEKL. V shed 0 bases and J 2 bases; nucleotides not matched to a gene: 9. CDR3 DNA sequence: TGCGCCAGCAGCCAAGAAGGAGATAGCGGGGTCCCCTACGAGCAGTACTTC. Residues: CASSQEGDSGVPYEQYF.

There are many counts of this clonotype. This chain joins TRBV28 and TRBJ1-5; D is unclear. CDR1 and CDR2 (germline): MDHEN, SYDVKM. The CDR3 is made up of 14 amino acids. The V gene lost 3 bases and the J gene lost 2 bases, with 8 bases spanning the gap. CDR3 coding DNA: TGTGCCAGCAGTTTGGAACGGCGCAATCAGCCCCAGCATTTT. Translated: CASSLERRNQPQHF.

This clonotype was found many times. V and J are TRBV27 and TRBJ2-2; tentatively, D is TRBD2 (5 bases). V was clipped by 8 bases and J by 5 bases, with 12 bases between them. Germline assignment: CDR1 MNHEY and CDR2 SMNVEV (reference sequence). This CDR3 is 13 amino acids long. This chain's CDR3 is CASCAGLTGELFF. The DNA for the CDR3 is TGTGCCAGCTGTGCTGGACTGACCGGGGAGCTGTTTTTT.

Many counts were recorded for this clonotype. This chain uses TRBV7-9 with TRBJ1-5, with unresolved D. Germline CDR1 is SEHNR and CDR2 is FQNEAQ (reference sequence). V lost 4 bases to trimming and J lost 8 bases, with 9 bases between them. There are 12 residues in the CDR3. The CDR3 DNA reads as TGTGCCAGCAGCTCCATGAGGGAGCCCCAGCATTTT. As protein: CASSSMREPQHF.

This clonotype appeared many times. The chain combines TRBV20-1 with TRBJ2-3; D might be TRBD1 or TRBD2, each matching 5 bases. V lost 5 bases, J lost 4 bases, and 16 bases lay in between. CDR1 DFQATT and CDR2 SNEGSKA come from the germline V gene (reference sequence). The CDR3 loop spans 14 amino acids. DNA of the CDR3: TGCAGTGCTTGGGACGGGGAAAGGGCAGATACGCAGTATTTT. Its protein product is CSAWDGERADTQYF.

The chain has TRBV7-9 and TRBJ1-2; 7 bases align to TRBD1. This CDR3 is 15 amino acids long. CDR1 and CDR2 from the germline V gene are SEHNR and FQNEAQ (reference sequence). J gave up 8 bases and V 5 bases, and 14 bases lay outside the gene matches. The CDR3 region is CASSRGGTVSGGYTF. CDR3 nucleotides: TGTGCCAGCAGCAGAGGAGGGACAGTGTCTGGGGGCTACACCTTC.

This clonotype was found many times. The J gene is TRBJ1-5, the V gene TRBV7-8; the D gene is possibly TRBD1 (5 bases). This CDR3 comprises 19 residues. V lost 1 base, J lost 0 bases, and 19 bases lay in between. Looked up from germline, CDR1 is SGHVS and CDR2 is FQNEAQ. Here the CDR3 reads CASSLGLDDRYVSNQPQHF. The CDR3, as DNA: TGTGCCAGCAGCTTAGGGTTGGACGACAGATACGTTAGCAATCAGCCCCAGCATTTT.

This clonotype has ten or more counts. The rearrangement links TRBV5-1 to TRBJ2-1, with TRBD2 matching over 9 bases. Per the germline V gene, CDR1 is SGHRS and CDR2 is YFSETQ. Trimming took 1 base from V and 1 from J; bases not matched to a gene: 12. This CDR3 comprises 19 residues. CDR3 sequence: CASSLSAAGGFGSYNEQFF. The CDR3 nucleotides read TGCGCCAGCAGCTTGTCGGCAGCGGGAGGCTTTGGGTCCTACAATGAGCAGTTCTTC.

This clonotype was counted ten times or more. This chain connects TRBV3-1 to TRBJ2-3; 7 bases line up with TRBD2. The CDR3 is 15 residues long. Germline CDR1 reads LGHDT; CDR2 reads YNNKEL (reference sequence). The V gene end was trimmed by 3 bases and the J gene end by 4 bases; junction bases not matched to a gene: 7. The CDR3 bases are TGTGCCAGCAGCCAGGCTAGCGGTTTATCAGATACGCAGTATTTT. Its protein product is CASSQASGLSDTQYF.

This clonotype came up many times. The J gene is TRBJ2-1, the V gene TRBV5-1; 9 nucleotides align to TRBD2. CDR1 and CDR2 from the germline V gene are SGHRS and YFSETQ. The CDR3 consists of 15 residues. Trimming at V came to 1 base and at J to 6 bases, leaving 5 bases not matched to a gene. The DNA of the CDR3 is TGCGCCAGCAGCTTGAGGGCGGGAGGGCCCAATGAGCAGTTCTTC. Translating gives CASSLRAGGPNEQFF.

This clonotype was counted many times. This chain joins TRBV11-2 and TRBJ2-7, with D maybe TRBD2 (6 bases). The V end was cut by 0 bases, the J end by 5 bases, with 8 bases between. Germline assignment: CDR1 SGHAT and CDR2 FQNNGV. The CDR3 consists of 13 residues. CDR3 sequence: CASSLEWEDEQYF. CDR3 nucleotide sequence: TGTGCCAGCAGCTTAGAGTGGGAGGACGAGCAGTACTTC.

This clonotype was seen ten or more times. V usage is TRBV28 and J usage is TRBJ2-7; TRBD2 matches at 10 bases. This CDR3 region has 13 residues. Trimming took 6 bases from V and 4 from J; bases not matched to a gene: 3. Looked up from germline, CDR1 is MDHEN and CDR2 is SYDVKM. CDR3 amino acids: CASSSSGSYEQYF. The CDR3 coding sequence is TGTGCCAGCAGCTCTAGCGGGAGTTACGAGCAGTACTTC.

A few counts support this clonotype. The genes are TRBV7-6 and TRBJ2-3, with TRBD2 matching over 8 bases. From germline, CDR1 is SGHVS and CDR2 FNYEAQ. The CDR3 has 16 amino acids. The V segment lost 8 bases and the J segment 0 bases; nucleotides outside the gene matches: 10. This chain's CDR3 is CASVGLAGPSTDTQYF. The CDR3 nucleotides read TGTGCCAGCGTGGGGCTAGCGGGCCCAAGCACAGATACGCAGTATTTT.

Notes on this clonotype: This sequence may be a read error, since a much larger clone differs from it by one base. This rearrangement joins TRBV6-2 or TRBV6-3 to TRBJ2-1; 10 positions match TRBD1. V was pared by 10 bases and J by 8 bases, with 14 bases of the junction left unmatched. The CDR3 has 15 residues. CDR1 MNHEY and CDR2 SVGEGT come from the germline V gene. The DNA for the CDR3 is TGTGCCAACAGGCCCCCGGGACAGGGGTCCGATGAGCAGTTCTTC. It codes for CANRPPGQGSDEQFF.

This clonotype has a count of ten or more. The chain uses TRBV20-1 and TRBJ1-5, with D possibly matching TRBD1 (6 bases). The germline V gene encodes CDR1 DFQATT and CDR2 SNEGSKA (reference sequence). Trimming shortened V by 0 bases and J by 2 bases, and 14 bases separated the two germline ends. This CDR3 region has 16 residues. CDR3 region: CSARDRDRLGNQPQHF. The CDR3 region has the DNA TGCAGTGCTAGAGATAGAGACAGGTTGGGCAATCAGCCCCAGCATTTT.

This clonotype was observed at least ten times. The gene calls are TRBV14 and TRBJ2-1; 8 bases are shared with TRBD2. This CDR3 comprises 15 residues. CDR1 and CDR2 from the germline V gene are SGHDN and FVKESK. V lost 4 bases and J lost 6; bases outside the gene matches: 8. Written as DNA, the CDR3 is TGTGCCAGCAGCCCAGCGGGAGTAAGGGGCAATGAGCAGTTCTTC. This translates into CASSPAGVRGNEQFF.

At least ten counts were recorded for this clonotype. V is TRBV2 and J is TRBJ1-3; D is ambiguous. V was clipped by 3 bases and J by 0 bases, with 6 bases between them. The CDR3 runs 14 residues. Germline V gene data show CDR1 as SNHLY and CDR2 as FYNNEI. CDR3 residues: CASSDPASGNTIYF. For the CDR3, the DNA is TGTGCCAGCAGTGACCCAGCCTCTGGAAACACCATATATTTT.

The gene calls are TRBV7-8 and TRBJ2-7; 8 bases are shared with TRBD1. V lost 1 base to trimming and J lost 3 bases; unmatched junction nucleotides: 5. The CDR3 is 15 residues long. Germline CDR1 is SGHVS and CDR2 is FQNEAQ. CDR3 loop: CASSLVGQGVYEQYF. The CDR3 DNA follows: TGTGCCAGCAGCTTAGTAGGACAGGGCGTCTACGAGCAGTACTTC.

In this sample, this clonotype turned up many times. CDR3 protein: CSASRGTQPQHF. For the CDR3, the DNA is TGCAGTGCTAGTAGGGGGACTCAGCCCCAGCATTTT. The chain has TRBV20-1 and TRBJ1-5; D may be TRBD1 (6 bases). CDR3 length: 12 amino acids. The V end lost 3 bases, the J end lost 6 bases, and 9 bases lay between the germline ends. Germline values: CDR1 DFQATT, CDR2 SNEGSKA (reference sequence).

This clonotype was detected only a few times. This chain uses TRBV19 with TRBJ1-1, with D maybe TRBD1 (5 bases). Deletions cut 1 base from V and 5 bases from J, with 14 bases between. The CDR3 totals 15 residues. Germline CDR1 LNHDA, CDR2 SQIVND (reference sequence). CDR3 amino acids: CASSIVGGVGTEAFF. CDR3 in DNA: TGTGCCAGTAGTATAGTTGGAGGGGTAGGAACTGAAGCTTTCTTT.

This clonotype was seen many times. V gene TRBV20-1 combines with J gene TRBJ2-3, with D tentatively TRBD2 (6 bases). Germline V gene sequence: CDR1 DFQATT, CDR2 SNEGSKA (reference sequence). V was trimmed by 0 bases and J by 3 bases, leaving 10 bases between them. This CDR3 region has 14 residues. Written as DNA, the CDR3 is TGCAGTGCTAGAGATTTCGCGGGAACAGATACGCAGTATTTT. Amino acid sequence: CSARDFAGTDTQYF.